The source of this T cell receptor beta chain is a study of identical twins. The ends lost 10 bases at V and 4 bases at J; junction bases unmatched: 9. This CDR3 spans 14 amino acids. This clonotype was observed at least ten times. TCRdb re-called the 5' RACE reads with MiXCR, one entry per CDR3 protein. The data contain 450,000 or so distinct CDR3 sequences, 13% to 15% of them singletons. The sample was also linked to a second study, of yellow fever vaccine responses in identical twins.

V usage is TRBV12-3 or TRBV12-4 and J usage is TRBJ2-1; 8 nucleotides align to TRBD2. The sequence derives from a woman aged 18-29 years in good health. The sample consisted of CD4+ T cells sorted from blood. CDR3 sequence: CATVVREGYNEQFF. The CDR3 DNA follows: TGTGCCACCGTCGTCCGGGAGGGGTACAATGAGCAGTTCTTC.